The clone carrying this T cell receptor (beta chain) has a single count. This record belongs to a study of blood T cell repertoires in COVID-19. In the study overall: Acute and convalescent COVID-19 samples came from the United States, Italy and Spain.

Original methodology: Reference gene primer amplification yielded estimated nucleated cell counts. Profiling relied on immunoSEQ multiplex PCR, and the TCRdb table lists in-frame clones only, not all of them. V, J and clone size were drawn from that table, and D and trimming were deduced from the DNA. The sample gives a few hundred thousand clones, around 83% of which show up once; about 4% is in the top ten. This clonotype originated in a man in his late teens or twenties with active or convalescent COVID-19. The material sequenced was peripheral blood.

The CDR3 loop reads CASSTLNRAEAFF. Written as DNA, the CDR3 is TGTGCCAGCAGCACCCTTAACAGGGCCGAAGCTTTCTTT. The chain links TRBV13 to TRBJ1-1; D might be TRBD1 (6 bases). This CDR3 is built from 13 residues. Germline values: CDR1 PRHDT, CDR2 FYEKMQ (reference sequence). V gave up 5 bases and J gave up 8 bases, with 15 bases separating them. The variable domain in full, completed from reference TRBV13 and TRBJ1-1, reads AAGVIQSPRHLIKEKRETATLKCYPIPRHDTVYWYQQGPGQDPQFLISFYEKMQSDKGSIPDRFSAQQFSDYHSELNMSSLELGDSALYFCASSTLNRAEAFFGQGTRLTVV.